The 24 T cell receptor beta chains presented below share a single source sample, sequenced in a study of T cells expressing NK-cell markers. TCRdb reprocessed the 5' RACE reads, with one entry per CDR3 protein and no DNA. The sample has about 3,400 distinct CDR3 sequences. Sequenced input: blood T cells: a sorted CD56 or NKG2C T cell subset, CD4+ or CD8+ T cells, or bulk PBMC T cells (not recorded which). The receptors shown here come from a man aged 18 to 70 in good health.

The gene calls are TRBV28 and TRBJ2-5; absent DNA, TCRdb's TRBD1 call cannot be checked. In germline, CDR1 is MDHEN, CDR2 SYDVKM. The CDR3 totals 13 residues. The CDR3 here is CASSRTQGETQYF.

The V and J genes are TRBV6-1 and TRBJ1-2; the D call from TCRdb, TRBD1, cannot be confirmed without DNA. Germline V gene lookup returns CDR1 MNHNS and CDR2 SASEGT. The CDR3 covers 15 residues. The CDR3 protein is CASSTAWGDRYGYTF.

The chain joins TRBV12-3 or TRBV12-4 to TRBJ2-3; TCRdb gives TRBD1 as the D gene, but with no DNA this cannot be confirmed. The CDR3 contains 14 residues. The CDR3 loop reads CASSLGGPPDTQYF.

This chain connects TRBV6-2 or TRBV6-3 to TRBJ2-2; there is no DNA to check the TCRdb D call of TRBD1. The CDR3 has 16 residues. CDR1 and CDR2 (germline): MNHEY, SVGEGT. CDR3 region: CASSQAGERDTGELFF.

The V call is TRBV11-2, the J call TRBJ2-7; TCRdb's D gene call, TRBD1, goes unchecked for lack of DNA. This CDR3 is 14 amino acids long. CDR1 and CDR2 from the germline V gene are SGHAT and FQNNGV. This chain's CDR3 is CASSLAGTIYEQYF.

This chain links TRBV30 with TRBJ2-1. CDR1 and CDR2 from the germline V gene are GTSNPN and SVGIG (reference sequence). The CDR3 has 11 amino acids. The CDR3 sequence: CAWIDYNEQFF. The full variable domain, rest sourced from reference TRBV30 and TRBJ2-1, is SQTIHQWPATLVQPVGSPLSLECTVEGTSNPNLYWYRQAAGRGLQLLFYSVGIGQISSEVPQNLSASRPQDRQFILSSKKLLLSDSGFYLCAWIDYNEQFFGPGTRLTVL.

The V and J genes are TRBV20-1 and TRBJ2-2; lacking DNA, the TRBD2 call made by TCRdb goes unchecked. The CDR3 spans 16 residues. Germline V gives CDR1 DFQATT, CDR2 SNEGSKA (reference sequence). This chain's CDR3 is CSAKVGLASVTGELFF.

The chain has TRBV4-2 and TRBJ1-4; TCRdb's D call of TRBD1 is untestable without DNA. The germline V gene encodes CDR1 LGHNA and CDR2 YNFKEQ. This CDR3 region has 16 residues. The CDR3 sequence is CASSQDGAGGNEKLFF.

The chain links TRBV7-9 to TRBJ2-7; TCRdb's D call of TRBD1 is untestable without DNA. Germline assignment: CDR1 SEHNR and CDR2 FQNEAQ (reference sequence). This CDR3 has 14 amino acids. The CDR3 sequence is CASSDRFTSYEQYF.

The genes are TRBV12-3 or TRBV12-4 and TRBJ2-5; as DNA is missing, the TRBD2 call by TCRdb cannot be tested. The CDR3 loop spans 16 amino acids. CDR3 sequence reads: CASKIGTSGLQETQYF.

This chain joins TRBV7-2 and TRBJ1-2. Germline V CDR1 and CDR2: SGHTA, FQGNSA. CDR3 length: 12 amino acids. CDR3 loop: CASSPARGGYTF.

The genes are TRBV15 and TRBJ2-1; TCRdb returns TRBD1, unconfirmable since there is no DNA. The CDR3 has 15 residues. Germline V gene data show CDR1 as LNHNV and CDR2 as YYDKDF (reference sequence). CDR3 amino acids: CATSRDAGAFNEQFF.

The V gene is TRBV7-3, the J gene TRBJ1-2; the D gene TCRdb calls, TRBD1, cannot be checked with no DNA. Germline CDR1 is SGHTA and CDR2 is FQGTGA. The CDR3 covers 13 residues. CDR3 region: CASSLRFGDGYTF.

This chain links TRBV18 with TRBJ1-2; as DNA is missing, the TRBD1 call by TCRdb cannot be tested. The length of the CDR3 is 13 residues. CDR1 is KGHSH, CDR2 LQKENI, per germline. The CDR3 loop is CASSPGTDYGYTF. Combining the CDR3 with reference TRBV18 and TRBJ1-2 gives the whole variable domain NAGVMQNPRHLVRRRGQEARLRCSPMKGHSHVYWYRQLPEEGLKFMVYLQKENIIDESGMPKERFSAEFPKEGPSILRIQQVVRGDSAAYFCASSPGTDYGYTFGSGTRLTVV.

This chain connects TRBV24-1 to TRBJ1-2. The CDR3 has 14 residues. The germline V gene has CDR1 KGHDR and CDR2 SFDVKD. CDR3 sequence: CATSDIRTSYGYTF.

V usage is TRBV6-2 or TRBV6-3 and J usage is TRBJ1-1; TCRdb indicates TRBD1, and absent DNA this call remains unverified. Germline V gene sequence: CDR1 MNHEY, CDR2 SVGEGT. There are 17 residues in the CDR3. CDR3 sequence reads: CASSFGQGISVNTEAFF.

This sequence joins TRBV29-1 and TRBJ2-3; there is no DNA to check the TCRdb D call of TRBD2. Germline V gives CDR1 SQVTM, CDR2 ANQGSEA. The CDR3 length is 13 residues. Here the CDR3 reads CSVGTNGVDTQYF.

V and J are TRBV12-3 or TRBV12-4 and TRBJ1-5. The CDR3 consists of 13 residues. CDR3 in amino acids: CASSFTEGQPQHF.

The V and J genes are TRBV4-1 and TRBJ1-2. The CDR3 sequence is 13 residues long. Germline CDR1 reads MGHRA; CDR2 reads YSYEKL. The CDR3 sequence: CASSDEANYGYTF.

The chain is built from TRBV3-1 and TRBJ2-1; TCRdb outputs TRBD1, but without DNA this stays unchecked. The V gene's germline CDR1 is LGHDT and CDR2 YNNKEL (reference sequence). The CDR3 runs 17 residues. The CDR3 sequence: CASSQDTETGAYNEQFF.

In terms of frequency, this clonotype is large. The chain's CDR3 is CASSPNIGEQYF. The rearrangement joins TRBV6-2 or TRBV6-3 to TRBJ2-7. This CDR3 spans 12 amino acids. Germline-derived CDR1 and CDR2 are MNHEY and SVGEGT.

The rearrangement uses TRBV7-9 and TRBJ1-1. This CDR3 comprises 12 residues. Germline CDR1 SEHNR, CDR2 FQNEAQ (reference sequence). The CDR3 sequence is CASSLRSTEAFF.

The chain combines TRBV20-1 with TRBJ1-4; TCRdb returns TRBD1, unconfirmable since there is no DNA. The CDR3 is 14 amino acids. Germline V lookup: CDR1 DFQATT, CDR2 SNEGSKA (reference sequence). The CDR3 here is CSASRGRGGEKLFF.

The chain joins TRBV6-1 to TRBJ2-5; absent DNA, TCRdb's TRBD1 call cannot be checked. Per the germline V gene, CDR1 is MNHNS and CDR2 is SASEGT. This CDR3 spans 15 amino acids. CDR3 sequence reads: CASSELGGSAETQYF.